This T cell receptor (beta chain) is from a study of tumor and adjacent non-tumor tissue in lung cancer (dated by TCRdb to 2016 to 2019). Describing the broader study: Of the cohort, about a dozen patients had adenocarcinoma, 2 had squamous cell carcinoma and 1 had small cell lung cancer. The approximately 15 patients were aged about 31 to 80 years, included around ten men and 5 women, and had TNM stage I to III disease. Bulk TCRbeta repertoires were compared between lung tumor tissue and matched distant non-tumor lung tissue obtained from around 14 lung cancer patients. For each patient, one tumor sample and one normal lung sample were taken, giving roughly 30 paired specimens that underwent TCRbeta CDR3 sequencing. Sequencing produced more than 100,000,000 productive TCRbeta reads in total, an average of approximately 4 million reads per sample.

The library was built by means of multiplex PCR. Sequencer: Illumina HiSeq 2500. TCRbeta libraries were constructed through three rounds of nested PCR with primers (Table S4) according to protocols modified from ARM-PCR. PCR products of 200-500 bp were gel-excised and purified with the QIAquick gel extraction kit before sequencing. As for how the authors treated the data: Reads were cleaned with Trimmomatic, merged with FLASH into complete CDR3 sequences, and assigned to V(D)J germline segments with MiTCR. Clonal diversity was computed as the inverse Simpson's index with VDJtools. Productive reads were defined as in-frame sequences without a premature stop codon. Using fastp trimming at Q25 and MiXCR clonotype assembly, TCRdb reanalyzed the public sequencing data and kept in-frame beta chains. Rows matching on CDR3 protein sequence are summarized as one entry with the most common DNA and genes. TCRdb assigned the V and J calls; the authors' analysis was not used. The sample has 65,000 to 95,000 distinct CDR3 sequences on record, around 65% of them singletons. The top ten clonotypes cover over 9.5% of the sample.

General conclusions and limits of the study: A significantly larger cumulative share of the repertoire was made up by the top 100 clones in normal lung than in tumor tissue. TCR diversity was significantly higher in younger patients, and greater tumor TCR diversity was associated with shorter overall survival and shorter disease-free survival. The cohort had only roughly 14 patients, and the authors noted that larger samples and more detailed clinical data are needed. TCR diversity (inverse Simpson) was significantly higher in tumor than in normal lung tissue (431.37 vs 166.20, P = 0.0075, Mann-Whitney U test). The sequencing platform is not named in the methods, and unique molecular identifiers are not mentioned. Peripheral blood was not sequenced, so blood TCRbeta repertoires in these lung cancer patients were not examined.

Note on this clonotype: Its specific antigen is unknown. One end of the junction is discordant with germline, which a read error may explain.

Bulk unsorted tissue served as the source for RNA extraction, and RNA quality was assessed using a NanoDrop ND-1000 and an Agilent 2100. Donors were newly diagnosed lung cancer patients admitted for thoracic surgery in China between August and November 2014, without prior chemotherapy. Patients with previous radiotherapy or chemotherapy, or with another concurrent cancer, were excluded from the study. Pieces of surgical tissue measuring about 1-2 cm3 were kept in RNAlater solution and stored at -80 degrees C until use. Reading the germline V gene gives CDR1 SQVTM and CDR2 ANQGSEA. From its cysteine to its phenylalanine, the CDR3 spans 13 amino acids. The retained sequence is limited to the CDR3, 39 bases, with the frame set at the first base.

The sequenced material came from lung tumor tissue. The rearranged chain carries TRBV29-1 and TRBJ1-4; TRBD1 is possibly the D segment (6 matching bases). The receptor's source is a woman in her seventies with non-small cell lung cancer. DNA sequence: TGCTGCGTCCCCGGGATAGGGGGTGAAAAACTGTTTTTT. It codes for CCVPGIGGEKLFF.